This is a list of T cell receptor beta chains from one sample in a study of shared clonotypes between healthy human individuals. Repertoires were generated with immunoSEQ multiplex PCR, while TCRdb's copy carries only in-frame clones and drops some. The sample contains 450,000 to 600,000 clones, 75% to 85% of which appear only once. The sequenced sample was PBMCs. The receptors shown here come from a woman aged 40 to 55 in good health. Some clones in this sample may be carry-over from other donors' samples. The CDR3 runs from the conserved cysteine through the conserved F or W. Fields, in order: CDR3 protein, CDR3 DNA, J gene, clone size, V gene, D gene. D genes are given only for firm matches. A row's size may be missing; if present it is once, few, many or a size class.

CASSLDPGLGSTDTQYF TGTGCCAGCAGCTTAGATCCGGGGCTTGGTAGCACAGATACGCAGTATTTT TRBJ2-3 few TRBV11-2 .
CASSLRGLYQETQYF TGTGCCAGCAGCCTTCGCGGCCTATACCAAGAGACCCAGTACTTC TRBJ2-5 . TRBV7-7 .
CASSQAGRTYEQYF TGCGCCAGCAGCCAAGCCGGACGCACCTACGAGCAGTACTTC TRBJ2-7 . TRBV4-1 .
CASSELIGSETQYF TGTGCCAGCAGTGAATTGATAGGGTCAGAGACCCAGTACTTC TRBJ2-5 . TRBV6-1 .
CASSLDIAGGNYEQFF TGTGCCAGCAGCTTGGACATAGCGGGAGGGAACTATGAGCAGTTCTTC TRBJ2-1 . TRBV5-5 TRBD2
CSATRSSYEQYF TGCAGCGCAACTCGAAGCTCCTATGAGCAGTACTTC TRBJ2-7 . TRBV29-1 .
CASSHHRWASGRYEQFF TGTGCCAGCAGCCACCACCGCTGGGCTAGCGGGAGATATGAGCAGTTCTTC TRBJ2-1 . TRBV14 TRBD2
CASSVGLAANTDTQYF TGTGCCAGCAGCGTAGGGCTAGCGGCAAACACAGATACGCAGTATTTT TRBJ2-3 . TRBV9 TRBD2
CASSTGAPRRDEQYF TGTGCCAGCAGCACCGGGGCCCCAAGACGAGACGAGCAGTACTTC TRBJ2-7 once TRBV11-2 .
CASSLIAGTQYF TGTGCCAGCAGCTTGATAGCAGGAACGCAGTATTTT TRBJ2-3 . TRBV5-4 .
CASSFVGVDTEAFF TGTGCCAGCAGCTTCGTGGGTGTGGACACTGAAGCTTTCTTT TRBJ1-1 few TRBV7-9 .
CSVGRTGADTQYF TGCAGCGTGGGAAGGACAGGGGCTGATACGCAGTATTTT TRBJ2-3 once TRBV29-1 TRBD1
CASSEALGLQGVNEQFF TGTGCCAGCAGTGAAGCTCTGGGCTTACAGGGAGTCAATGAGCAGTTCTTC TRBJ2-1 . TRBV6-1 .
CASSSDRAYPYNEQFF TGTGCCAGCAGTTCCGACAGGGCCTACCCTTACAATGAGCAGTTCTTC TRBJ2-1 . TRBV28 TRBD1
CASSARTENQETQYF TGTGCCAGCAGCGCCCGGACCGAGAATCAAGAGACCCAGTACTTC TRBJ2-5 once TRBV2 .
CASSSTSSRNEQFF TGTGCCAGCAGCTCGACTAGTTCACGGAATGAGCAGTTCTTC TRBJ2-1 . TRBV7-2 .
CATSPGQGFETQYF TGTGCCACCAGTCCCGGACAGGGGTTCGAGACCCAGTACTTC TRBJ2-5 . TRBV15 TRBD1
CASRGWGLAGGNEQFF TGTGCCAGCAGAGGATGGGGACTAGCGGGAGGGAATGAGCAGTTCTTC TRBJ2-1 . TRBV11-2 TRBD2
CASRRLAGYEQFF TGTGCCAGCAGACGACTAGCAGGCTATGAGCAGTTCTTC TRBJ2-1 . TRBV11-2 TRBD2
CAWSVSTDTQYF TGTGCCTGGAGTGTCAGCACAGATACGCAGTATTTT TRBJ2-3 . TRBV30 .
CASSYHERETQYF TGCGCCAGCAGCTACCATGAGAGGGAGACCCAGTACTTC TRBJ2-5 . TRBV5-1 .
CASSFPPGEQYF TGTGCCAGCAGCTTCCCCCCGGGGGAGCAGTACTTC TRBJ2-7 . TRBV7-3 .
CASSPLDQASRVYF TGTGCCAGCTCACCTCTAGACCAGGCCTCCCGGGTATACTTC TRBJ2-7 . TRBV18 .
CASSYRDNSYEQYF TGTGCCAGCAGTTACCGGGACAATTCCTACGAGCAGTACTTC TRBJ2-7 . TRBV6-5 .
CASSRPGLEQYF TGTGCCAGCAGCCGACCGGGCCTCGAGCAGTACTTC TRBJ2-7 . TRBV7-9 .
CASSPGQGSGELFF TGTGCCAGCAGCCCCGGACAGGGGTCCGGGGAGCTGTTTTTT TRBJ2-2 once TRBV7-3 TRBD1
CASSLGEEQYF TGTGCCAGCAGTTTGGGGGAGGAGCAGTACTTC TRBJ2-7 . TRBV6-5 .
CASSQGTGYSNQPQHF TGTGCCAGCAGCCAGGGGACAGGGTATAGCAATCAGCCCCAGCATTTT TRBJ1-5 . TRBV11-2 TRBD1
CASSPPGNRDSLEAFF TGTGCCAGCTCACCACCGGGGAACCGGGACAGCCTTGAAGCTTTCTTT TRBJ1-1 . TRBV18 TRBD1
CASSLEGRDTQYF TGCGCCAGCAGCTTGGAGGGTCGAGACACGCAGTATTTT TRBJ2-3 few TRBV5-1 .
CSVEVTGGAGDEQYF TGCAGCGTTGAAGTGACAGGGGGCGCCGGGGACGAGCAGTACTTC TRBJ2-7 . TRBV29-1 TRBD1
CASSSSTKRLAGVNIQYF TGTGCCAGCAGCTCCTCCACTAAGCGACTAGCGGGAGTAAACATTCAGTACTTC TRBJ2-4 few TRBV7-2 TRBD2
CASSSTGSSYEQYF TGTGCCAGCAGCTCGACAGGGTCCTCCTACGAGCAGTACTTC TRBJ2-7 . TRBV13 TRBD1
CASSLVLGQGRQPQHF TGTGCCAGCAGCTTGGTCCTAGGACAGGGGCGACAGCCCCAGCATTTT TRBJ1-5 . TRBV5-8 TRBD1
CASRRGIHNEQFF TGTGCCAGCAGACGCGGGATCCACAATGAGCAGTTCTTC TRBJ2-1 . TRBV28 .
CASSSGSLETQYF TGTGCCAGCAGTTCAGGGAGTTTGGAGACCCAGTACTTC TRBJ2-5 . TRBV28 .
CATSWPPLGANVLTF TGTGCCACCAGCTGGCCCCCCTTGGGGGCCAACGTCCTGACTTTC TRBJ2-6 . TRBV15 .
CASSSQGQLNEKLFF TGTGCCAGCAGCTCCCAAGGACAGCTTAATGAAAAACTGTTTTTT TRBJ1-4 . TRBV7-9 .
CASSLAYDGTGTSTDTQYF TGTGCCAGCAGCTTGGCCTATGACGGGACAGGCACGAGCACAGATACGCAGTATTTT TRBJ2-3 . TRBV5-6 TRBD1
CSARARREQYF TGCAGTGCTAGAGCCAGACGCGAGCAGTACTTC TRBJ2-7 . TRBV20-1 .
CASSSHFVGEDIKNEQYF TGTGCCAGCAGCTCCCACTTCGTCGGGGAGGACATAAAGAACGAGCAGTACTTC TRBJ2-7 . TRBV13 .
CASSSTRQGAGETQYF TGTGCCAGCAGCTCGACGCGACAGGGGGCGGGGGAGACCCAGTACTTC TRBJ2-5 . TRBV5-4 TRBD1
CASSLVAAAYEQYF TGTGCCAGCAGCTTAGTCGCTGCAGCCTACGAGCAGTACTTC TRBJ2-7 once TRBV7-2 .